The next 14 T cell receptor beta chains were all read from a single sample in a study of T cells after yellow fever vaccination. TCRdb reprocessed the 5' RACE reads via MiXCR and lists one record per CDR3 protein. The top ten hold under 2.5% of the sample, which has about 69,000 distinct CDR3 sequences, 5.9% seen once. Sequencing used CD4+ T cells sorted from PBMCs, obtained more than 14 days after the first yellow fever vaccination. Receptors originate from a man aged 18 to 30 who received the YFV17D yellow fever vaccine.

This clonotype showed up many times. The chain uses TRBV27 and TRBJ1-1; D gene ambiguous. The germline V and J ends were trimmed by 4 bases and 3 bases, with 12 bases remaining between them. The CDR3 length is 14 residues. Germline CDR1 reads MNHEY; CDR2 reads SMNVEV (reference sequence). The CDR3, as DNA: TGTGCCAGCAGTTCCCACCCCGGGGACACTGAAGCTTTCTTT. This sequence encodes CASSSHPGDTEAFF.

This clonotype was observed many times. The rearrangement uses TRBV7-7 and TRBJ2-2; the D gene is possibly TRBD1 (6 bases). Germline loops: CDR1 SSHAT, CDR2 FNYEAQ (reference sequence). V was trimmed by 5 bases and J by 4 bases, leaving 11 bases between them. CDR3 length: 14 amino acids. CDR3: CASSKQGITGELFF. The CDR3 nucleotides are TGTGCCAGCAGCAAACAGGGAATCACCGGGGAGCTGTTTTTT.

The table lists this clonotype with many counts. This chain connects TRBV12-3 or TRBV12-4 to TRBJ2-5; D is unresolved. The CDR3 is 14 residues long. Trimming pared 5 bases from V and 2 bases from J, leaving 12 bases between. CDR3 in DNA: TGTGCCAGCAGTGACGGACGTTCTCAAGAGACCCAGTACTTC. Amino acid sequence: CASSDGRSQETQYF.

This clonotype appeared many times. The chain's CDR3 is CAIRSSGGAYSYNEQFF. CDR3 sequence (DNA): TGTGCCATCAGGAGTAGCGGGGGGGCCTACTCCTACAATGAGCAGTTCTTC. V usage is TRBV10-3 and J usage is TRBJ2-1; 11 nucleotides agree with TRBD2. The junction had 7 bases not matched to a gene; V was cut back by 6 bases and J by 0 bases. Per the germline V gene, CDR1 is ENHRY and CDR2 is SYGVKD. CDR3 size: 17 residues.

This clonotype was picked up many times. The chain couples TRBV11-1 to TRBJ2-5, with D hard to call. Trimming shortened V by 6 bases and J by 1 base, and 6 bases separated the two germline ends. The CDR3 contains 12 residues. Germline loops: CDR1 SGHAT, CDR2 FQDESV (reference sequence). DNA of the CDR3: TGTGCCAGCAGATCCATCCAAGAGACCCAGTACTTC. Encoded protein: CASRSIQETQYF.

In its sample, this clonotype was seen many times. The chain joins TRBV6-5 to TRBJ2-3; D may be TRBD1 or TRBD2 (5 bases each). V lost 5 bases and J 4 bases, leaving 16 bases between the germline ends. The CDR3 totals 15 residues. Germline lookup yields CDR1 MNHEY and CDR2 SVGAGI. The chain's CDR3 is CASSPSGGFADTQYF. The CDR3 nucleotides read TGTGCCAGCAGTCCCTCTGGGGGTTTCGCAGATACGCAGTATTTT.

This clonotype was found many times. The chain recombines TRBV5-1 with TRBJ2-3; 12 positions agree with TRBD1. The ends lost 5 bases at V and 3 bases at J; junction bases unmatched: 1. The CDR3 has 14 residues. In germline, CDR1 is SGHRS, CDR2 YFSETQ. The CDR3 sequence: CASRGQGATDTQYF. The CDR3 coding sequence is TGCGCCAGCAGGGGACAGGGGGCAACAGATACGCAGTATTTT. The full variable domain, in which reference TRBV5-1 and TRBJ2-3 provide the parts outside the CDR3, is KAGVTQTPRYLIKTRGQQVTLSCSPISGHRSVSWYQQTPGQGLQFLFEYFSETQRNKGNFPGRFSGRQFSNSRSEMNVSTLELGDSALYLCASRGQGATDTQYFGPGTRLTVL.

This clonotype appeared many times. The chain carries TRBV11-1 and TRBJ2-7; TRBD1 matches 7 bases. J lost 5 bases, V lost 6 bases, and 13 bases had no gene match. The CDR3 sequence is 15 residues long. Per the germline V gene, CDR1 is SGHAT and CDR2 is FQDESV (reference sequence). The CDR3 loop reads CASSPGRGPVDEQYV. As DNA, the CDR3 is TGTGCCAGCAGTCCCGGAAGGGGGCCGGTAGACGAGCAGTACGTC.

This clonotype appeared many times. The rearrangement uses TRBV5-1 and TRBJ2-3; 13 bases align to TRBD2. The CDR3 has 16 amino acids. V trimming: 0 bases; J trimming: 6 bases; junction bases outside the gene matches: 4. Germline CDR1 is SGHRS and CDR2 is YFSETQ. The CDR3 region is CASSLGTSGGEDTQYF. DNA for the CDR3: TGCGCCAGCAGCTTGGGGACTAGCGGGGGTGAGGATACGCAGTATTTT.

This clonotype was detected ten times or more. J is TRBJ2-5 and V is TRBV2, with D possibly being TRBD2 (6 bases). Germline lookup yields CDR1 SNHLY and CDR2 FYNNEI. V shed 9 bases and J shed 4 bases, with 9 bases lying between them. CDR3 length: 11 amino acids. The CDR3, as DNA: TGTGCCAGTAGAGCGGGAGAGACCCAGTACTTC. It translates to CASRAGETQYF.

In its sample, this clonotype was seen many times. The genes are TRBV28 and TRBJ2-3; 7 bases are shared with TRBD1. This CDR3 has 14 amino acids. Trimming took 3 bases from V and 1 from J; bases not matched to a gene: 1. Per germline, CDR1 MDHEN and CDR2 SYDVKM. The CDR3 bases are TGTGCCAGCAGTTTGCAGGGGGGCACAGATACGCAGTATTTT. Protein product: CASSLQGGTDTQYF. The variable domain in full, with the rest retrieved from reference TRBV28 and TRBJ2-3, is DVKVTQSSRYLVKRTGEKVFLECVQDMDHENMFWYRQDPGLGLRLIYFSYDVKMKEKGDIPEGYSVSREKKERFSLILESASTNQTSMYLCASSLQGGTDTQYFGPGTRLTVL.

This clonotype was counted at least ten times. This rearrangement joins TRBV6-2 or TRBV6-3 to TRBJ2-7; 7 bases line up with TRBD1. The germline V gene encodes CDR1 MNHEY and CDR2 SVGEGT. The V and J ends lost 4 bases and 4 bases, in that order; junction bases with no gene match: 1. The CDR3 loop spans 12 amino acids. The CDR3: CASSWTGYEQYV. DNA of the CDR3: TGTGCCAGCAGTTGGACAGGATACGAGCAGTACGTC.

This clonotype was found many times. The V gene is TRBV12-3 or TRBV12-4, the J gene TRBJ2-5, with D uncertain. V was pared by 4 bases and J by 3 bases, with 3 bases between. This CDR3 is built from 11 residues. CDR3 nucleotides: TGTGCCAGCAGTTCAAAAGAGACCCAGTACTTC. Translation: CASSSKETQYF.

This clonotype was detected many times. The rearrangement links TRBV29-1 to TRBJ2-3; TRBD2 matches 8 bases. V gave up 7 bases and J gave up 1 base; unmatched junction bases: 4. This CDR3 region has 13 residues. The germline V gene has CDR1 SQVTM and CDR2 ANQGSEA. CDR3 residues: CSASAGGTDTQYF. In DNA, the CDR3 is TGCAGCGCCTCAGCGGGGGGCACAGATACGCAGTATTTT.